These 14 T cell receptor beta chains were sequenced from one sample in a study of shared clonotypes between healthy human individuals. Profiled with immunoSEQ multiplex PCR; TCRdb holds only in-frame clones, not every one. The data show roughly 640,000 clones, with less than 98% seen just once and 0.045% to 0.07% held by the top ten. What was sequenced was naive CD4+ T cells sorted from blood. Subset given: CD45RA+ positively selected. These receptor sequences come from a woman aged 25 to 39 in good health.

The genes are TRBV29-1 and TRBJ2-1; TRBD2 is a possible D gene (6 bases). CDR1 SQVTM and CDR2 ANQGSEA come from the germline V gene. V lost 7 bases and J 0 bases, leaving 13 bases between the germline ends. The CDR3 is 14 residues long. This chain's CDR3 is CSAPGLSSYNEQFF. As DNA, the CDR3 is TGCAGCGCACCGGGACTCAGCTCCTACAATGAGCAGTTCTTC.

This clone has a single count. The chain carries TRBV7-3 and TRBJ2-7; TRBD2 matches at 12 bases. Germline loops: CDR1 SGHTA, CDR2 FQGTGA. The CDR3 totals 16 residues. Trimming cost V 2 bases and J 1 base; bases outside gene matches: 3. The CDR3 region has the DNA TGTGCCAGCAGCTTAGAGGGGACTAGCGGGTCCTACGAGCAGTACTTC. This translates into CASSLEGTSGSYEQYF.

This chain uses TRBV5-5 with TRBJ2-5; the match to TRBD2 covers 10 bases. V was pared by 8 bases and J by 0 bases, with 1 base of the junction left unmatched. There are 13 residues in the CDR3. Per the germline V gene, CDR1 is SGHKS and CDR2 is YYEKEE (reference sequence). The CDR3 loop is CASGTSDQETQYF. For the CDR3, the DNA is TGTGCCAGTGGGACTAGCGACCAAGAGACCCAGTACTTC.

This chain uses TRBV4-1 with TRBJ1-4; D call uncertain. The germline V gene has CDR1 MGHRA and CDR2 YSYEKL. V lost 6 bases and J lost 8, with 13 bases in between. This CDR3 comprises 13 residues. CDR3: CASRGTVNEKLFF. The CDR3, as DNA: TGCGCCAGCAGAGGCACGGTAAACGAAAAACTGTTTTTT.

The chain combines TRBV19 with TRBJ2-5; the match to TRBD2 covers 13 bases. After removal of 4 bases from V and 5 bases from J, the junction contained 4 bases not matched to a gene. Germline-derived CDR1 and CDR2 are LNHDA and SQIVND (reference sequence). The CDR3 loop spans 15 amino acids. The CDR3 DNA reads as TGTGCCAGTAGTACCAGGACTAGCGGGAGTGAGACCCAGTACTTC. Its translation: CASSTRTSGSETQYF.

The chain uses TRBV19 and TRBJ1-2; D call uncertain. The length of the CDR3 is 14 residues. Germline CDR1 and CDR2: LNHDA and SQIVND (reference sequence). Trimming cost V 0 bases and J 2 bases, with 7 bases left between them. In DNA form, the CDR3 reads TGTGCCAGTAGTATAGAAAGGCGAAACTATGGCTACACCTTC. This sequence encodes CASSIERRNYGYTF. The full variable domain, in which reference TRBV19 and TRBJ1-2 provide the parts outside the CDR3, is DGGITQSPKYLFRKEGQNVTLSCEQNLNHDAMYWYRQDPGQGLRLIYYSQIVNDFQKGDIAEGYSVSREKKESFPLTVTSAQKNPTAFYLCASSIERRNYGYTFGSGTRLTVV.

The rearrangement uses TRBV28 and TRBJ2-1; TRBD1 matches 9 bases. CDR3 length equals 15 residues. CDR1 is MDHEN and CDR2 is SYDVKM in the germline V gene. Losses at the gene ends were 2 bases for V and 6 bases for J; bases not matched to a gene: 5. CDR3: CASSLGQGLTNEQFF. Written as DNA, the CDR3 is TGTGCCAGCAGTTTAGGACAGGGGCTAACCAATGAGCAGTTCTTC.

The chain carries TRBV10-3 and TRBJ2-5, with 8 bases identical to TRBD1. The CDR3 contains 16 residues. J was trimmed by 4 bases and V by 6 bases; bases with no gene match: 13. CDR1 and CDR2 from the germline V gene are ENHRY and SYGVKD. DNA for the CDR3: TGTGCCATCAGGGAGAACAGGGGGTTAGGAGGAGAGACCCAGTACTTC. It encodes CAIRENRGLGGETQYF.

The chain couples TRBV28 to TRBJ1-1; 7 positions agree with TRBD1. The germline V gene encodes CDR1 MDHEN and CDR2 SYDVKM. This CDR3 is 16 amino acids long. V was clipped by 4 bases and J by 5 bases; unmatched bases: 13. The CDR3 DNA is TGTGCCAGCAGTTCCATTGGCGGGACAGCTTGGACTGAAGCTTTCTTT. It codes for CASSSIGGTAWTEAFF.

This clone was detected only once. This CDR3 is CASSPFKFPFITGELFF. CDR3 in DNA: TGTGCCAGCAGCCCTTTCAAGTTCCCATTTATCACCGGGGAGCTGTTTTTT. The rearrangement uses TRBV9 and TRBJ2-2; no reliable D call. This CDR3 region has 17 residues. Trimming took off 4 bases at V and 4 bases at J, with 20 bases between the two ends. Germline CDR1 reads SGDLS; CDR2 reads YYNGEE. Variable domain in full (rest from reference TRBV9 and TRBJ2-2): DSGVTQTPKHLITATGQRVTLRCSPRSGDLSVYWYQQSLDQGLQFLIQYYNGEERAKGNILERFSAQQFPDLHSELNLSSLELGDSALYFCASSPFKFPFITGELFFGEGSRLTVL.

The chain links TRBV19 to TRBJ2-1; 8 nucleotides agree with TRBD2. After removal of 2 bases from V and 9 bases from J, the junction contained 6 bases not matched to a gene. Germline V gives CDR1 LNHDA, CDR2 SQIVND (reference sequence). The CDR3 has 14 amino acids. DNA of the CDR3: TGTGCCAGTAGTATATGGAGGCTAGCGGGTGAGCAGTTCTTC. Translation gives CASSIWRLAGEQFF. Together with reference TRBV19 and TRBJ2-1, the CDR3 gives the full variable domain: DGGITQSPKYLFRKEGQNVTLSCEQNLNHDAMYWYRQDPGQGLRLIYYSQIVNDFQKGDIAEGYSVSREKKESFPLTVTSAQKNPTAFYLCASSIWRLAGEQFFGPGTRLTVL.

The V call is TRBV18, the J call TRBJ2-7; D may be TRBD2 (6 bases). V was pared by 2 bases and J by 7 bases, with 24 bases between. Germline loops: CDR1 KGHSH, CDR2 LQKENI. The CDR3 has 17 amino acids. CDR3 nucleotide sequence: TGTGCCAGCTCACCAAGGACTGGAGGGAGTCTACGTGTTGAGCAGTACTTC. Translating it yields CASSPRTGGSLRVEQYF. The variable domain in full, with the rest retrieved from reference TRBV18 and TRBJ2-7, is NAGVMQNPRHLVRRRGQEARLRCSPMKGHSHVYWYRQLPEEGLKFMVYLQKENIIDESGMPKERFSAEFPKEGPSILRIQQVVRGDSAAYFCASSPRTGGSLRVEQYFGPGTRLTVT.

The CDR3 DNA follows: TGTGCCAGCAGCCCAATCAGGGGACAGGGTGTCTACGAGCAGTACTTC. This sequence encodes CASSPIRGQGVYEQYF. The chain employs TRBV11-2 and TRBJ2-7; 9 bases are a match to TRBD1. The CDR3 spans 16 residues. From germline, CDR1 is SGHAT and CDR2 FQNNGV. The ends lost 5 bases at V and 3 bases at J; junction bases unmatched: 11.

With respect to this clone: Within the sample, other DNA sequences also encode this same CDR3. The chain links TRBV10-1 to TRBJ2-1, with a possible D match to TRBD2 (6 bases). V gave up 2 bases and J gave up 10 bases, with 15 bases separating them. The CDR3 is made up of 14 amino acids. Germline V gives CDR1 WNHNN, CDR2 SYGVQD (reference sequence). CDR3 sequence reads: CASSEGLSVKEQFF. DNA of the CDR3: TGCGCCAGCAGTGAGGGACTATCAGTCAAGGAGCAGTTCTTC.